A single sample is the source of the 18 T cell receptor beta chains below, sequenced in a study of PD-L1 blockade in urothelial cancer. Method: immunoSEQ multiplex PCR; TCRdb's copy keeps in-frame clones and lacks some. The sample yields tens of thousands of clones, roughly 80% seen once. The material sequenced was PBMCs, taken around atezolizumab (anti-PD-L1) treatment. The receptor set was obtained from an older man with urothelial cancer.

In its sample, this clone was seen a few times. The chain couples TRBV5-4 to TRBJ2-7; the D gene is possibly TRBD1 (5 bases). V gave up 4 bases and J gave up 0 bases, with 8 bases separating them. CDR1 SGHNT and CDR2 YYREEE come from the germline V gene (reference sequence). This CDR3 is 13 amino acids long. CDR3 coding DNA: TGTGCCAGCAGCAGACAGAGCTCCTACGAGCAGTACTTC. Translating it yields CASSRQSSYEQYF.

This chain connects TRBV19 to TRBJ2-7; possibly TRBD1 for D (5 bases). Germline loops: CDR1 LNHDA, CDR2 SQIVND (reference sequence). This CDR3 region has 15 residues. The V end was cut by 6 bases, the J end by 2 bases, with 17 bases between. CDR3 protein: CASSERRGRTYEQYF. As DNA, the CDR3 is TGTGCCAGTAGCGAAAGAAGGGGCAGAACCTACGAGCAGTACTTC.

The rearrangement links TRBV5-1 to TRBJ1-3, with TRBD1 as a possible D gene (6 bases). The CDR3 spans 17 residues. The V and J ends lost 4 bases and 0 bases respectively, with 17 bases between them. Per germline, CDR1 SGHRS and CDR2 YFSETQ. Written as DNA, the CDR3 is TGCGCCAGCAGCCCAGCCAGGGGAGCCCACTCTGGAAACACCATATATTTT. Amino acids: CASSPARGAHSGNTIYF.

The J gene is TRBJ2-5, the V gene TRBV4-2, with 13 positions matching TRBD2. V trimming: 0 bases; J trimming: 5 bases; junction bases outside the gene matches: 3. The CDR3 runs to 16 residues. Per germline, CDR1 LGHNA and CDR2 YNFKEQ. The CDR3 protein is CASSQEMTSGRETQYF. The CDR3 DNA reads as TGTGCCAGCAGCCAAGAAATGACTAGCGGGAGGGAGACCCAGTACTTC.

The rearrangement uses TRBV29-1 and TRBJ2-7; a weak D match, TRBD1 (5 bases). The CDR3 totals 14 residues. The V gene's germline CDR1 is SQVTM and CDR2 ANQGSEA. V lost 4 bases, J lost 3 bases, and 16 bases lay in between. Written as DNA, the CDR3 is TGCAGCGTTGGTCCCAGGGCCAGGATCTACGAGCAGTACTTC. As protein: CSVGPRARIYEQYF.

This clone was seen more than once but under ten times. The chain joins TRBV11-3 to TRBJ2-1; possibly TRBD2 for D (6 bases). Trimming cost V 6 bases and J 0 bases, with 15 bases left between them. The CDR3 extends over 16 amino acids. Germline V gene data show CDR1 as SGHNT and CDR2 as YENEEA. The CDR3 DNA is TGTGCCAGCAGTTTCCGCCGGGGGAGCTCCTACAATGAGCAGTTCTTC. Translation gives CASSFRRGSSYNEQFF. The full variable domain, completed using reference TRBV11-3 and TRBJ2-1, is EAGVVQSPRYKIIEKKQPVAFWCNPISGHNTLYWYLQNLGQGPELLIRYENEEAVDDSQLPKDRFSAERLKGVDSTLKIQPAELGDSAVYLCASSFRRGSSYNEQFFGPGTRLTVL.

V is TRBV25-1 and J is TRBJ1-1, with 8 positions matching TRBD1. The germline V gene encodes CDR1 MGHDK and CDR2 SYGVNS. The CDR3 loop spans 13 amino acids. J gave up 8 bases and V 6 bases, and 8 bases lay outside the gene matches. The CDR3 bases are TGTGCCAGCAGAGGACAGGGACGACCAGAAGCTTTCTTT. Translating gives CASRGQGRPEAFF.

The chain is built from TRBV6-5 and TRBJ2-7; 10 nucleotides line up with TRBD2. V lost 2 bases, J lost 2 bases, and 3 bases stayed unmatched. The germline CDR1 and CDR2 sequences are MNHEY and SVGAGI. The CDR3 consists of 15 residues. CDR3 sequence: CASSYGSGGAYEQYF. CDR3 sequence (DNA): TGTGCCAGCAGTTACGGGAGCGGGGGGGCCTACGAGCAGTACTTC.

The CDR3 DNA is TGTGCCAGCAGTTCAGACACCGTCTACGAGCAGTACTTC. Protein sequence: CASSSDTVYEQYF. V and J are TRBV6-6 and TRBJ2-7; D is uncertain. Germline V lookup: CDR1 MNHNY, CDR2 SVGAGI (reference sequence). V was trimmed by 4 bases and J by 3 bases, leaving 10 bases between them. The CDR3 length is 13 residues.

This clone occurred a few times. The chain links TRBV7-3 to TRBJ2-2, with D unclear. The V end lost 2 bases, the J end lost 2 bases, and 9 bases lay between the germline ends. CDR1 is SGHTA and CDR2 is FQGTGA in the germline V gene. CDR3 length: 15 amino acids. The CDR3 sequence is CASSLGSLNTGELFF. In nucleotides, the CDR3 is TGTGCCAGCAGCTTAGGTAGCCTTAACACCGGGGAGCTGTTTTTT.

This chain joins TRBV7-2 and TRBJ2-1; D is unresolved. CDR3 length: 12 amino acids. Germline loops: CDR1 SGHTA, CDR2 FQGNSA. V lost 0 bases, J lost 6 bases, and 3 bases lay in between. The CDR3 loop reads CASSLAINEQFF. The CDR3 coding sequence is TGTGCCAGCAGCTTAGCCATCAATGAGCAGTTCTTC. Using reference TRBV7-2 and TRBJ2-1 for the parts outside the CDR3, the full variable domain is GAGVSQSPSNKVTEKGKDVELRCDPISGHTALYWYRQSLGQGLEFLIYFQGNSAPDKSGLPSDRFSAERTGGSVSTLTIQRTQQEDSAVYLCASSLAINEQFFGPGTRLTVL.

The chain combines TRBV5-5 with TRBJ2-7, with TRBD1 identical over 8 bases. The V gene's germline CDR1 is SGHKS and CDR2 YYEKEE (reference sequence). V dropped 0 bases and J dropped 3; count of bases not matched to a gene: 8. The CDR3 spans 16 residues. CDR3 loop: CASSLGLGQGFYEQYF. The DNA of the CDR3 is TGTGCCAGCAGCTTGGGTTTAGGACAGGGTTTCTACGAGCAGTACTTC.

This clone was seen a single time. The chain combines TRBV7-9 with TRBJ1-2; 8 bases align to TRBD1. The CDR3 consists of 13 residues. Trimming at V came to 4 bases and at J to 3 bases, leaving 1 base not matched to a gene. Germline CDR1 reads SEHNR; CDR2 reads FQNEAQ (reference sequence). The CDR3 DNA sequence: TGTGCCAGCAGCTCACAGGGGGACTATGGCTACACCTTC. As protein: CASSSQGDYGYTF.

This rearrangement joins TRBV28 to TRBJ2-7, with a weak D call TRBD1 (5 bases). The V end was cut by 6 bases, the J end by 0 bases, with 18 bases between. The germline CDR1 and CDR2 sequences are MDHEN and SYDVKM. The CDR3 contains 16 residues. The CDR3 here is CASSGRQGRASYEQYF. DNA for the CDR3: TGTGCCAGCAGCGGCCGGCAGGGCAGAGCCTCCTACGAGCAGTACTTC.

The chain joins TRBV19 to TRBJ1-2, with 8 positions matching TRBD1. Germline CDR1 and CDR2: LNHDA and SQIVND (reference sequence). The trim removed 7 bases at V and 8 bases at J, leaving 9 bases unmatched. The CDR3 consists of 13 residues. The CDR3 nucleotides are TGTGCCAGTAAAGGTCCAGGGGGCGTAGGCTACACCTTC. Amino acid sequence: CASKGPGGVGYTF.

This rearrangement joins TRBV5-1 to TRBJ2-1, with 7 bases identical to TRBD1. CDR1 SGHRS and CDR2 YFSETQ come from the germline V gene. The CDR3 spans 14 residues. V shed 4 bases and J 7 bases; nucleotides not matched to a gene: 8. CDR3 DNA sequence: TGCGCCAGCAGCCTCAGACAGGGTGGGAATGAGCAGTTCTTC. Encoded protein: CASSLRQGGNEQFF. Using reference TRBV5-1 and TRBJ2-1 for the parts outside the CDR3, the full variable domain is KAGVTQTPRYLIKTRGQQVTLSCSPISGHRSVSWYQQTPGQGLQFLFEYFSETQRNKGNFPGRFSGRQFSNSRSEMNVSTLELGDSALYLCASSLRQGGNEQFFGPGTRLTVL.

The chain has TRBV2 and TRBJ1-2, with TRBD1 as a possible D gene (6 bases). CDR3 length equals 16 residues. CDR1 SNHLY and CDR2 FYNNEI come from the germline V gene. Trimming took 1 base from V and 4 from J, leaving 16 bases between them. CDR3 residues: CASSEGGRGYSYGYTF. CDR3 DNA: TGTGCCAGCAGTGAAGGGGGCAGGGGATATAGCTATGGCTACACCTTC.

The chain combines TRBV28 with TRBJ1-1; TRBD1 might be the D (5 bases). Germline CDR1 and CDR2: MDHEN and SYDVKM. This CDR3 spans 13 amino acids. V was cut by 5 bases and J by 1 base, with 8 bases left in between. CDR3 region: CASSGQENTEAFF. The CDR3, as DNA: TGTGCCAGCAGTGGACAAGAGAACACTGAAGCTTTCTTT.